This TCR beta chain was profiled in a study of Graves' ophthalmopathy and Graves' hyperthyroidism. CDR1 is MDHEN and CDR2 is SYDVKM in the germline V gene. V shed 5 bases and J shed 1 base, with 8 bases lying between them. This CDR3 has 13 residues. Amplification from RNA transcripts yielded the TCR beta CDR3 regions. Investigators did first-round RT-PCR with HTBI primers, then second-round multiplex PCR. In TCRdb, the multiplex PCR reads were re-called with MiXCR into one record per CDR3 protein. The sample holds roughly 500,000 distinct CDR3 sequences, roughly 14% seen once. This clonotype was picked up many times.

The sample taken for sequencing was blood. The sequence came from a woman under 40 with Graves' ophthalmopathy. The rearrangement joins TRBV28 to TRBJ1-1; D is unclear. CDR3: CASSPRQNTEAFF. The CDR3 DNA sequence: TGTGCCAGCAGTCCCCGACAGAACACTGAAGCTTTCTTT.